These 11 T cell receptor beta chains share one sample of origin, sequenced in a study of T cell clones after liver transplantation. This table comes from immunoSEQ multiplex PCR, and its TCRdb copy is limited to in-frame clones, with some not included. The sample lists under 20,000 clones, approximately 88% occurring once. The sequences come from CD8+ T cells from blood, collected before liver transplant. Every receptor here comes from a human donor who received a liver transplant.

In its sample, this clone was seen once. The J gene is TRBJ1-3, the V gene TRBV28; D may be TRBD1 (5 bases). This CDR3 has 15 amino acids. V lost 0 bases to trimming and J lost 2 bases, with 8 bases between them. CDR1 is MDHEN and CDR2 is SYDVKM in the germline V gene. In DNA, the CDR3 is TGTGCCAGCAGTTTATGGGCCAGGGCTGGAAACACCATATATTTT. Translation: CASSLWARAGNTIYF.

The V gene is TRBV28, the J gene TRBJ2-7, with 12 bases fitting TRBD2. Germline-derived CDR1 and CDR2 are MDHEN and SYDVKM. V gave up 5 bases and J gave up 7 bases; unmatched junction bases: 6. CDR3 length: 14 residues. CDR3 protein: CASSQTSGSEEQYF. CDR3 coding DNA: TGTGCCAGCAGTCAGACTAGCGGGAGTGAAGAGCAGTACTTC. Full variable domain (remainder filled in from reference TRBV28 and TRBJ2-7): DVKVTQSSRYLVKRTGEKVFLECVQDMDHENMFWYRQDPGLGLRLIYFSYDVKMKEKGDIPEGYSVSREKKERFSLILESASTNQTSMYLCASSQTSGSEEQYFGPGTRLTVT.

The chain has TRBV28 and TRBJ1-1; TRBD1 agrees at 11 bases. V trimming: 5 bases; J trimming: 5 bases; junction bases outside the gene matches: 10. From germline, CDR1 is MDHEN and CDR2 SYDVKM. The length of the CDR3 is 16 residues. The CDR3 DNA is TGTGCCAGCAGTCCGGAATCCCGGGACAGGGGGACTGAAGCTTTCTTT. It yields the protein CASSPESRDRGTEAFF.

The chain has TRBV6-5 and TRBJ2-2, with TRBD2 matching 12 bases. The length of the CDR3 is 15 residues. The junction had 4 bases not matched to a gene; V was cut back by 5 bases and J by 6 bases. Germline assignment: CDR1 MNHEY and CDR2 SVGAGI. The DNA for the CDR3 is TGTGCCAGCAGTCCTCTAGCGGGAGGGCCCGGGGAGCTGTTTTTT. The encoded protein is CASSPLAGGPGELFF.

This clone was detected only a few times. CDR3 protein: CASSRNHNEQFF. The CDR3 region has the DNA TGCGCCAGCAGCCGAAACCACAATGAGCAGTTCTTC. The chain combines TRBV4-1 with TRBJ2-1; no reliable D call. The CDR3 loop spans 12 amino acids. Germline V CDR1 and CDR2: MGHRA, YSYEKL. The V end was cut by 4 bases, the J end by 5 bases, with 6 bases between.

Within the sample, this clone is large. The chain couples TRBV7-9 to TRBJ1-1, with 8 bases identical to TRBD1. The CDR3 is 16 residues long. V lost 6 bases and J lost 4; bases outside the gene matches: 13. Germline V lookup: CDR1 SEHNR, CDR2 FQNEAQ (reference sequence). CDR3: CASSTEDRGTRTEAFF. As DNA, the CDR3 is TGTGCCAGCAGTACAGAAGACAGGGGAACCCGCACTGAAGCTTTCTTT.

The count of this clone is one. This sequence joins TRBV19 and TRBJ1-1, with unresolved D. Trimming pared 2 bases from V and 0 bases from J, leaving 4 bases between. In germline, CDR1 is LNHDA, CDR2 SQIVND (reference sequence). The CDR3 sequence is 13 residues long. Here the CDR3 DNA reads TGTGCCAGTAGTATATTTATGAACACTGAAGCTTTCTTT. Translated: CASSIFMNTEAFF.

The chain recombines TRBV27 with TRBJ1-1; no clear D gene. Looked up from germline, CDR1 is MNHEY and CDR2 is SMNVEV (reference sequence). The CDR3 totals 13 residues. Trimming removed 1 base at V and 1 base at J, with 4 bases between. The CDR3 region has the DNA TGTGCCAGCAGTTTATACGGGAACACTGAAGCTTTCTTT. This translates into CASSLYGNTEAFF.

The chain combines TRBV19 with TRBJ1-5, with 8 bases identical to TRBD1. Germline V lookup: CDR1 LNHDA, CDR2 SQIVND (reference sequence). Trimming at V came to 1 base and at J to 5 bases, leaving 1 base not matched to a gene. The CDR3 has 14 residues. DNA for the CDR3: TGTGCCAGTAGTATAGGGACAGGGTATCAGCCCCAGCATTTT. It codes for CASSIGTGYQPQHF.

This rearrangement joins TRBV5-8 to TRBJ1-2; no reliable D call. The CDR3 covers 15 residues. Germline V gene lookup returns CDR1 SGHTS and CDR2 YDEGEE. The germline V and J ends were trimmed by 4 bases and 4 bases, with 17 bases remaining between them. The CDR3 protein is CASSRREGDGYGYTF. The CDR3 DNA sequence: TGTGCCAGCAGCCGGCGAGAGGGAGACGGCTATGGCTACACCTTC.

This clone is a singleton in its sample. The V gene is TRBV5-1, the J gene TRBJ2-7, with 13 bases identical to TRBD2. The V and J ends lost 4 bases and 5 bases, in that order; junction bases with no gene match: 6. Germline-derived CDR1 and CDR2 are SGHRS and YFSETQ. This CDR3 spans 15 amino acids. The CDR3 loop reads CASSPRTSGRNEQYF. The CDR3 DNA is TGCGCCAGCAGCCCCCGGACTAGCGGGAGAAACGAGCAGTACTTC.